This T cell receptor beta chain was captured in a study of PD-1 blockade in mismatch repair-deficient tumors. Study-level information: All were previously treated, progressing patients with around 12 mismatch repair-deficient cancer types. Overall study findings and caveats: Tumor-resident clones, often undetectable pretreatment in blood, expanded then contracted after pembrolizumab.

With respect to this clone: Antigen: not known.

Method: immunoSEQ multiplex PCR; TCRdb's copy keeps in-frame clones and lacks some. The table shows approximately 120,000 clones, with approximately 90% occurring only once. This CDR3 region has 16 residues. Trimming cost V 0 bases and J 5 bases, with 17 bases left between them. CDR1 and CDR2 from the germline V gene are MNHEY and SMNVEV (reference sequence). Mismatch repair deficiency was confirmed in all patients, by PCR or immunohistochemistry. A few pembrolizumab responders had their TCRs sequenced. Source: peripheral blood, taken 44 weeks after starting pembrolizumab. The receptor comes from an adult with mismatch repair-deficient cancer. This chain links TRBV27 with TRBJ2-7; tentative D call: TRBD2 (5 bases). CDR3 in amino acids: CASSLSLGDRSHEQYF. As DNA, the CDR3 is TGTGCCAGCAGTTTATCGTTGGGAGATCGGTCCCACGAGCAGTACTTC.